The next 17 T cell receptor beta chains were all read from a single sample in a study of blood T cell repertoires in COVID-19 (dated by TCRdb to the early 2020s). Preparation of the library involved the immunoSEQ multiplex PCR assay. Here the immuneACCESS table is served through TCRdb, limited to in-frame sequences with V and J called. Missing clones are a known gap in these copies; in checked studies unresolved V genes cover under half, and the rest lacks a known reason. The sample table shows 200,000 or so clones, and 80% to 85% are seen once. Of the sample, about 4.9% is held by the ten largest clones. The sample consisted of peripheral blood. These receptor sequences come from a woman in her twenties or thirties with acute or convalescent COVID-19.

The chain combines TRBV6-5 with TRBJ1-1, with 7 bases that match TRBD1. Germline trimming cut 2 bases from V and 4 bases from J; bases unmatched to any gene: 7. The CDR3 extends over 15 amino acids. Germline-derived CDR1 and CDR2 are MNHEY and SVGAGI. DNA of the CDR3: TGTGCCAGCAGTTACGACGGGACAGTGGGCACTGAAGCTTTCTTT. Translating gives CASSYDGTVGTEAFF.

The CDR3 region is CASSQNLDKGQPQHF. CDR3 nucleotides: TGTGCCAGCAGCCAAAATCTGGACAAAGGGCAGCCCCAGCATTTT. The chain has TRBV3-1 (or the pseudogene TRBV3-2) and TRBJ1-5; D is possibly TRBD1 (5 bases). The CDR3 has 15 residues. The germline CDR1 and CDR2 sequences are LGHDT and YNNKEL (reference sequence). The ends were cut back, 2 bases at V and 7 bases at J, with 15 bases in the middle.

V is TRBV12-2 and J is TRBJ2-3; TRBD2, as called in the table, went unchecked against the DNA. TRBV12-2 is a recognized pseudogene. This CDR3 spans 18 amino acids. The CDR3 region is CASRGTGETSGRRDTQYF. The CDR3 bases are TGTGCAAGTCGCGGTACCGGGGAGACTAGCGGGAGGAGGGATACGCAGTATTTT.

The chain couples TRBV7-9 to TRBJ1-2; D unclear. The CDR3 runs to 13 residues. In germline, CDR1 is SEHNR, CDR2 FQNEAQ (reference sequence). V was trimmed by 1 base and J by 6 bases, leaving 9 bases between them. The CDR3 sequence: CASSLVRGDGYTF. Written as DNA, the CDR3 is TGTGCCAGCAGCTTAGTTCGGGGAGATGGCTACACCTTC.

This chain uses TRBV20-1 with TRBJ1-6; 7 nucleotides agree with TRBD1. The length of the CDR3 is 13 residues. Germline CDR1 and CDR2: DFQATT and SNEGSKA (reference sequence). V trimming: 3 bases; J trimming: 8 bases; junction bases outside the gene matches: 4. This chain's CDR3 is CSASPQGDSPLHF. The CDR3 DNA is TGCAGTGCTAGTCCCCAGGGGGATTCACCCCTCCACTTT.

The V gene is TRBV2, the J gene TRBJ2-7; TRBD1 is a possible D gene (6 bases). Germline CDR1 SNHLY, CDR2 FYNNEI. The CDR3 has 12 residues. Trimming stripped 8 bases from V and 6 bases from J, with 14 bases between. CDR3 DNA sequence: TGTGCCAGCCAAACAGGGTTTGCCGAGCAGTACTTC. Translating gives CASQTGFAEQYF. Combining the CDR3 with reference TRBV2 and TRBJ2-7 gives the whole variable domain EPEVTQTPSHQVTQMGQEVILRCVPISNHLYFYWYRQILGQKVEFLVSFYNNEISEKSEIFDDQFSVERPDGSNFTLKIRSTKLEDSAMYFCASQTGFAEQYFGPGTRLTVT.

This clone has more than one count but fewer than ten. The chain employs TRBV30 and TRBJ2-2; 7 nucleotides align to TRBD1. CDR1 and CDR2 (germline): GTSNPN, SVGIG (reference sequence). Trimming cost V 3 bases and J 7 bases; bases outside gene matches: 11. CDR3 length: 15 residues. The CDR3 sequence is CAWRLINRGRGELFF. In nucleotides, the CDR3 is TGTGCCTGGAGGCTAATCAACAGGGGTCGCGGGGAGCTGTTTTTT.

The chain carries TRBV4-1 and TRBJ1-2; 8 bases are a match to TRBD1. V shed 0 bases and J 8 bases; nucleotides not matched to a gene: 5. CDR1 MGHRA and CDR2 YSYEKL come from the germline V gene. CDR3 size: 14 residues. CDR3 in DNA: TGCGCCAGCAGCCAAGATCAAGGACAGGGAGGCTACACCTTC. Amino acids: CASSQDQGQGGYTF.

The chain is built from TRBV11-2 and TRBJ2-7; tentative D call: TRBD1 (6 bases). V dropped 4 bases and J dropped 6 bases, with 16 bases sitting between them. Per the germline V gene, CDR1 is SGHAT and CDR2 is FQNNGV. CDR3 size: 14 residues. The CDR3 nucleotides read TGTGCCAGCAGCTCAGGGGACAATTGGGGCGAGCAGTACTTC. It is translated as CASSSGDNWGEQYF.

V gene TRBV19 combines with J gene TRBJ2-1; 13 bases agree with TRBD2. The CDR3 is 16 amino acids. Germline assignment: CDR1 LNHDA and CDR2 SQIVND (reference sequence). J lost 9 bases, V lost 9 bases, and 14 bases had no gene match. The CDR3 loop reads CASNKGTSGTWAEQFF. CDR3 in DNA: TGTGCCAGCAATAAGGGGACTAGCGGGACCTGGGCTGAGCAGTTCTTC.

The chain employs TRBV5-5 and TRBJ2-1; D is unresolved. CDR3 size: 16 residues. The V end lost 0 bases, the J end lost 8 bases, and 18 bases lay between the germline ends. Germline lookup yields CDR1 SGHKS and CDR2 YYEKEE (reference sequence). CDR3 in amino acids: CASSLGAARAGYEQFF. CDR3 nucleotides: TGTGCCAGCAGCTTGGGGGCCGCCCGAGCAGGATATGAGCAGTTCTTC. Supplemented by reference TRBV5-5 and TRBJ2-1, the full variable domain reads DAGVTQSPTHLIKTRGQQVTLRCSPISGHKSVSWYQQVLGQGPQFIFQYYEKEERGRGNFPDRFSARQFPNYSSELNVNALLLGDSALYLCASSLGAARAGYEQFFGPGTRLTVL.

V and J are TRBV27 and TRBJ2-7; D is perhaps TRBD2 (5 bases). V was cut by 7 bases and J by 11 bases, with 24 bases left in between. Germline values: CDR1 MNHEY, CDR2 SMNVEV (reference sequence). The CDR3 spans 14 residues. The CDR3 loop is CASKKPSLRREEYF. CDR3 DNA sequence: TGTGCCAGCAAAAAACCCTCCCTCCGCCGGGAAGAGTACTTC.

With regard to this clone: A read error may account for a junction end that differs from germline. In DNA, the CDR3 is TGTGCCAGTAGTACATCTAGCAGAGATACGCAGTATTTT. The encoded protein is CASSTSSRDTQYF. The chain has TRBV19 and TRBJ2-3, with D tentatively TRBD2 (5 bases). Germline V gene data show CDR1 as LNHDA and CDR2 as SQIVND (reference sequence). The length of the CDR3 is 13 residues.

The chain joins TRBV27 to TRBJ2-7; D remains ambiguous. The germline V gene encodes CDR1 MNHEY and CDR2 SMNVEV (reference sequence). CDR3 length: 13 residues. Trimming removed 5 bases at V and 0 bases at J, with 8 bases between. For the CDR3, the DNA is TGTGCCAGCAGTCCCGGAGCCTCCTACGAGCAGTACTTC. Translated: CASSPGASYEQYF.

This rearrangement joins TRBV6-2 or TRBV6-3 to TRBJ1-6; 7 nucleotides match TRBD1. CDR3 length: 14 amino acids. V trimming: 4 bases; J trimming: 7 bases; junction bases outside the gene matches: 4. CDR1 is MNHEY, CDR2 SVGEGT, per germline. The CDR3 loop reads CASSSLRGNSPLHF. In DNA, the CDR3 is TGTGCCAGCAGTTCACTCAGGGGGAATTCACCCCTCCACTTT.

This sequence joins TRBV6-1 and TRBJ2-1; tentatively, D is TRBD2 (6 bases). The CDR3 loop spans 16 amino acids. Trimming shortened V by 2 bases and J by 10 bases, and 21 bases separated the two germline ends. CDR1 and CDR2 from the germline V gene are MNHNS and SASEGT. The CDR3 loop is CASSENAGFLSREQFF. CDR3 coding DNA: TGTGCCAGCAGTGAAAACGCGGGGTTCTTAAGCAGGGAGCAGTTCTTC.

In DNA form, the CDR3 reads TGTGCCAGCAGCTTAGCTTGGGGCGGCACAGATACGCAGTATTTT. It encodes CASSLAWGGTDTQYF. V is TRBV7-9 and J is TRBJ2-3, with D possibly TRBD1 on 5 matching bases. Trimming stripped 0 bases from V and 1 base from J, with 8 bases between. Germline V gene lookup returns CDR1 SEHNR and CDR2 FQNEAQ (reference sequence). This CDR3 has 15 residues.